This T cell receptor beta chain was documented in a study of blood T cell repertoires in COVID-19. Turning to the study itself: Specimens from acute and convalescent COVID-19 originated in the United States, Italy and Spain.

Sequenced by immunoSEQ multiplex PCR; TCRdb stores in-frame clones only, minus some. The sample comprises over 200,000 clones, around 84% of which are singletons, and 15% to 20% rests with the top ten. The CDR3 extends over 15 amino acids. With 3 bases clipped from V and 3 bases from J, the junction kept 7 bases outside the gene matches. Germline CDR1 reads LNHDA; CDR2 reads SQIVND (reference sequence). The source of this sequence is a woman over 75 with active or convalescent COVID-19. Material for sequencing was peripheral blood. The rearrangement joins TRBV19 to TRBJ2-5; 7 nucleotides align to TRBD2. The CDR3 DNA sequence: TGTGCCAGTAGTATCCCCGGGACTAATGAAGAGACCCAGTACTTC. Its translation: CASSIPGTNEETQYF. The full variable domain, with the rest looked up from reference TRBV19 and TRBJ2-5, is DGGITQSPKYLFRKEGQNVTLSCEQNLNHDAMYWYRQDPGQGLRLIYYSQIVNDFQKGDIAEGYSVSREKKESFPLTVTSAQKNPTAFYLCASSIPGTNEETQYFGPGTRLLVL.